This TCR beta chain appears in the sequencing data of a study of T cell repertoires in cytomegalovirus infection. With respect to this clonotype: The target antigen is unknown.

TCRdb fed the reads into MiXCR, producing one record per CDR3 protein. The sample consists of approximately 300,000 distinct CDR3 sequences, 25% to 35% of them appearing once. Germline V lookup: CDR1 SGHAT, CDR2 FQNNGV. Trimming removed 5 bases from V and 5 bases from J; junction bases left unmatched: 11. The CDR3 consists of 15 residues. This TCR was sampled from a human donor in good health (CMV status not recorded). Some clones in this sample may be carry-over from other donors' samples. The sequences come from cultured PBMCs, collected from culture after CMV antigen stimulation. The chain is built from TRBV11-2 and TRBJ2-7, with 8 bases that match TRBD2. The CDR3 nucleotides read TGTGCCAGCAGCCCGACCTTGAGCGGGAGCCACGAGCAGTACTTC. Translating it yields CASSPTLSGSHEQYF. The whole variable domain, filled in from reference TRBV11-2 and TRBJ2-7, reads EAGVAQSPRYKIIEKRQSVAFWCNPISGHATLYWYQQILGQGPKLLIQFQNNGVVDDSQLPKDRFSAERLKGVDSTLKIQPAKLEDSAVYLCASSPTLSGSHEQYFGPGTRLTVT.